This T cell receptor beta chain originates from a study of PD-1 blockade in classical Hodgkin lymphoma. Study-wide background: With a 2-week interval, patients received intravenous nivolumab at 3 mg/kg. Broader study findings: Reports described newly diagnosed patients as having lower baseline TCR diversity than healthy donors. A significant rise in TCR diversity by C4D1 was seen for CD4+ but not CD8+ cells. Diversity similar to that of newly diagnosed patients was seen at baseline in complete responders.

Assay used: immunoSEQ multiplex PCR; TCRdb lists only in-frame clones, some missing. The sample holds about 58,000 clones; roughly 90% are singletons and the top ten take roughly a tenth. The germline gives CDR1 SEHNR, CDR2 FQNEAQ (reference sequence). This CDR3 has 15 amino acids. A note on this clone: Its antigen remains unidentified. The junction departs from germline at one end; a sequencing error may be responsible.

Following autologous stem cell transplantation, relapse occurred in every patient, and exposure to brentuximab vedotin varied. This receptor was identified in a human donor with classical Hodgkin lymphoma. This chain uses TRBV7-9 with TRBJ2-7, with TRBD2 matching over 12 bases. The sequences come from peripheral blood mononuclear cells (PBMCs), collected before the second cycle of nivolumab. CDR3 nucleotide sequence: TGTGCCAACAGCTCGACTAGCGGGGGTTTCTACGAGCAGTACTTC. Translated, it gives CANSSTSGGFYEQYF.